This T cell receptor (beta chain) appears in the sequencing data of a study of shared clonotypes between healthy human individuals. This CDR3 is 12 amino acids long. CDR1 and CDR2 (germline): SGHRS, YFSETQ. V lost 4 bases and J lost 10, with 14 bases in between. A remark on this clone: Its antigen is still unknown.

The healthy adult donors were HIV-negative and reported no recent acute infections or vaccinations. Study-level results: Rarefaction exposed incomplete sorted-subset sequencing despite large depth. A handful of donors had about 5.1% of their naive CD4 clonotypes in common.

Sequencing was at deep level. Repertoires were generated with immunoSEQ multiplex PCR, while TCRdb's copy carries only in-frame clones and drops some. Of roughly 2.6 million clones listed, around nine tenths are singletons. The specimen was naive CD4+ T cells sorted from blood. Subset denoted: CD45RA+ positively selected. The source is a man between 18 and 29 years old in good health. This chain uses TRBV5-1 with TRBJ1-1; D is unresolved. For the CDR3, the DNA is TGCGCCAGCAGCCCGGACCGACACGGAGCTTTCTTT. This translates into CASSPDRHGAFF. The whole variable domain, filled in from reference TRBV5-1 and TRBJ1-1, reads KAGVTQTPRYLIKTRGQQVTLSCSPISGHRSVSWYQQTPGQGLQFLFEYFSETQRNKGNFPGRFSGRQFSNSRSEMNVSTLELGDSALYLCASSPDRHGAFFGQGTRLTVV.